The 11 T cell receptor beta chains below come from one sample, sequenced in a study of T cell repertoires in cytomegalovirus infection. TCRdb called the reads again in MiXCR, with one record for every CDR3 protein. The sample records some 150,000 distinct CDR3 sequences, approximately 5.9% being singletons. The specimen sequenced was PBMCs. These receptors originate from a human donor in good health (CMV status not recorded). Some clones in this sample may be carry-over from other donors' samples.

This clonotype has ten or more counts. This rearrangement joins TRBV12-3 or TRBV12-4 to TRBJ2-2; 7 bases align to TRBD2. V dropped 3 bases and J dropped 3; count of bases not matched to a gene: 10. The CDR3 is 17 amino acids. CDR3 loop: CASSFLIGGDYTGELFF. CDR3 nucleotide sequence: TGTGCCAGCAGTTTCCTGATTGGGGGGGACTACACCGGGGAGCTGTTTTTT.

J is TRBJ1-3 and V is TRBV19, with a weak D call TRBD1 (5 bases). The CDR3 covers 21 residues. Germline V gene data show CDR1 as LNHDA and CDR2 as SQIVND (reference sequence). V dropped 7 bases and J dropped 2 bases, with 33 bases sitting between them. CDR3 protein: CASNAARRGGAPGRPGNTIYF. CDR3 in DNA: TGTGCCAGTAACGCCGCCCGTCGGGGGGGAGCTCCGGGTCGGCCTGGAAACACCATATATTTT.

This clonotype was observed a handful of times. The chain uses TRBV20-1 and TRBJ2-7, with a weak D call TRBD1 (6 bases). Germline loops: CDR1 DFQATT, CDR2 SNEGSKA (reference sequence). V lost 4 bases and J lost 0, with 13 bases in between. The CDR3 is 14 residues long. The CDR3 sequence is CSAKQGPGSYEQYF. In DNA form, the CDR3 reads TGCAGTGCTAAACAGGGTCCCGGCTCCTACGAGCAGTACTTC.

This clonotype was observed many times. This rearrangement joins TRBV12-3 or TRBV12-4 to TRBJ2-3; unclear D gene. The V and J ends lost 4 bases and 3 bases respectively, with 8 bases between them. The CDR3 runs to 13 residues. The CDR3 sequence: CASSSKWTDTQYF. The CDR3 coding sequence is TGTGCCAGCAGTTCTAAATGGACAGATACGCAGTATTTT.

The chain employs TRBV4-1 and TRBJ2-2; TRBD2 matches 7 bases. Germline V gene sequence: CDR1 MGHRA, CDR2 YSYEKL. The CDR3 is 16 residues long. V was pared by 6 bases and J by 1 base, with 8 bases of the junction left unmatched. This CDR3 reads CASSPAGEKNTGELFF. CDR3 sequence (DNA): TGCGCCAGCAGTCCCGCGGGGGAAAAGAACACCGGGGAGCTGTTTTTT.

This clonotype has ten or more counts. Here the CDR3 DNA reads TGTGCCAGCAGCTTAGGGCCGGCTAGCAGCACAGATACGCAGTATTTT. Residues: CASSLGPASSTDTQYF. This sequence joins TRBV7-2 and TRBJ2-3, with a possible D match to TRBD2 (5 bases). Per the germline V gene, CDR1 is SGHTA and CDR2 is FQGNSA. V lost 1 base and J 0 bases, leaving 11 bases between the germline ends. The CDR3 is made up of 16 amino acids.

This clonotype was recorded many times. J is TRBJ1-3 and V is TRBV7-6; D remains unclear. V lost 5 bases, J lost 3 bases, and 23 bases lay in between. Germline CDR1 and CDR2: SGHVS and FNYEAQ. The CDR3 spans 18 residues. CDR3 bases: TGTGCCAGCAGCCCCTACCAGCGGACCGAAGCGAGTGGAAACACCATATATTTT. This sequence encodes CASSPYQRTEASGNTIYF.

V and J are TRBV28 and TRBJ2-2; D ambiguous. The V end was cut by 8 bases, the J end by 6 bases, with 19 bases between. This CDR3 has 15 amino acids. Germline-derived CDR1 and CDR2 are MDHEN and SYDVKM. The CDR3 loop reads CASQISKVRAGELFF. The CDR3 nucleotides read TGTGCCAGCCAAATCTCGAAGGTTCGGGCCGGGGAGCTGTTTTTT.

This clonotype showed up many times. V and J are TRBV7-2 and TRBJ1-6, with D tentatively TRBD1 (6 bases). The CDR3 sequence is 14 residues long. Germline loops: CDR1 SGHTA, CDR2 FQGNSA. V lost 3 bases to trimming and J lost 9 bases, with 12 bases between them. DNA for the CDR3: TGTGCCAGCAGCTTGGACAGTAGCGCTTCACCCCTCCACTTT. This sequence encodes CASSLDSSASPLHF.

This clonotype was counted many times. Here the CDR3 reads CASSLEYRFYEQYF. The CDR3 region has the DNA TGTGCCAGCAGCTTAGAGTACAGGTTCTACGAGCAGTACTTC. This rearrangement joins TRBV7-2 to TRBJ2-7, with a possible D match to TRBD1 (5 bases). Germline V gives CDR1 SGHTA, CDR2 FQGNSA. Deletions cut 1 base from V and 3 bases from J, with 10 bases between. This CDR3 has 14 residues.

This clonotype appeared many times. The gene calls are TRBV7-8 and TRBJ2-2; 8 positions agree with TRBD2. Losses at the gene ends were 2 bases for V and 7 bases for J; bases not matched to a gene: 6. This CDR3 has 15 amino acids. Germline V gene data show CDR1 as SGHVS and CDR2 as FQNEAQ. The CDR3 DNA is TGTGCCAGCAGCTTAAAGCGGGGGTTTAGCGGGGAGCTGTTTTTT. It translates to CASSLKRGFSGELFF.